This T cell receptor beta chain came from a study of STAT3 mutations in large granular lymphocyte leukemia. The study's findings and limits: Every T-LGLL patient had at least one immunodominant TCRbeta clonotype.

As to this clone: The antigen remains unidentified.

The method was immunoSEQ multiplex PCR; TCRdb's version includes in-frame clones alone and lacks a portion of them. Here the sample spans 15,000 to 20,000 clones, around 92% being singletons. Input material: peripheral blood mononuclear cells. This clonotype was sampled from a man aged 55 to 70 with T-cell large granular lymphocyte leukemia. Some clones in this sample may be carry-over from other donors' samples.

The DNA of the CDR3 is TGTGCCAGCAGCTCGTCCGGGACAGGGCCCGAGCAGTACTTC. It translates to CASSSSGTGPEQYF. The chain has TRBV7-2 and TRBJ2-7, with TRBD1 matching 9 bases. This CDR3 region has 14 residues. Germline V CDR1 and CDR2: SGHTA, FQGNSA. J lost 6 bases, V lost 4 bases, and 7 bases had no gene match.